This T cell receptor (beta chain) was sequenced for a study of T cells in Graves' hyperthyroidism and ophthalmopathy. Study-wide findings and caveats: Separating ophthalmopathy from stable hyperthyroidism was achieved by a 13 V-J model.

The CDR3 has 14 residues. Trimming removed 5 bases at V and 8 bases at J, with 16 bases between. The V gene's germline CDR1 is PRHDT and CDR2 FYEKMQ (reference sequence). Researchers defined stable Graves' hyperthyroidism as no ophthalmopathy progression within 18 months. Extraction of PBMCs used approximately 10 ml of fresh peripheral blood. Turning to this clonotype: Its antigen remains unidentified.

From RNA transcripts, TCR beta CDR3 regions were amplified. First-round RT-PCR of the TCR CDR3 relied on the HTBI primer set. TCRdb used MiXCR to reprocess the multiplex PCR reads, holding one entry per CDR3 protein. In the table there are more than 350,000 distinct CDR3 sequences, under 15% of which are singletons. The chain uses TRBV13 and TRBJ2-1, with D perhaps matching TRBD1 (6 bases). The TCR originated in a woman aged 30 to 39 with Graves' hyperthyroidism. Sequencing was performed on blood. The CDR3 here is CASSRGTRWDEQFF. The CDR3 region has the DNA TGTGCCAGCAGCAGGGGGACCAGGTGGGATGAGCAGTTCTTC.